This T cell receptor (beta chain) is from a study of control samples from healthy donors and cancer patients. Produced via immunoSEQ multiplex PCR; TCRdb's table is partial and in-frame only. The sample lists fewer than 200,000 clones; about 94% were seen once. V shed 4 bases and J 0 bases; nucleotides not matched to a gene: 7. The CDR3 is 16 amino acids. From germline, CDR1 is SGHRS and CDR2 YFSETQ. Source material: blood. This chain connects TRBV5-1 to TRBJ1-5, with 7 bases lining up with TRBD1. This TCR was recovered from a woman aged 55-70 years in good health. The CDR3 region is CASSPGQAYSNQPQHF. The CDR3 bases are TGCGCCAGCAGCCCCGGACAGGCTTATAGCAATCAGCCCCAGCATTTT.